These 5 T cell receptor beta chains share one sample of origin, sequenced in a study of blood T cell repertoires in COVID-19. The data were produced by immunoSEQ multiplex PCR, yet TCRdb's version contains in-frame clones alone and is incomplete. The data contain approximately 250,000 clones, about 80% of them singletons. The specimen sequenced was peripheral blood. These receptors originate from a human donor in a cohort sampled during active COVID-19.

Here the CDR3 reads CASSATSQGNTGELFF. The CDR3 nucleotides read TGTGCCAGCAGCGCGACTAGCCAGGGGAACACCGGGGAGCTGTTTTTT. This chain uses TRBV9 with TRBJ2-2; 7 bases line up with TRBD2. The length of the CDR3 is 16 residues. CDR1 and CDR2 (germline): SGDLS, YYNGEE. Unmatched junction bases numbered 6, after V lost 3 bases and J lost 1 base.

V gene TRBV6-5 combines with J gene TRBJ1-2; 8 nucleotides align to TRBD1. CDR1 is MNHEY, CDR2 SVGAGI, per germline. This CDR3 spans 14 amino acids. Trimming at V came to 6 bases and at J to 3 bases, leaving 6 bases not matched to a gene. The CDR3 protein is CASREAGQDYGYTF. The DNA of the CDR3 is TGTGCCAGCAGGGAGGCGGGACAGGACTATGGCTACACCTTC.

The V gene is TRBV5-1, the J gene TRBJ1-2; D call uncertain. Looked up from germline, CDR1 is SGHRS and CDR2 is YFSETQ. V dropped 0 bases and J dropped 1 base, with 10 bases sitting between them. The CDR3 is 15 residues long. The DNA of the CDR3 is TGCGCCAGCAGCTTGGAGCCAGGCCTTAACTATGGCTACACCTTC. It yields the protein CASSLEPGLNYGYTF.

The V call is TRBV19, the J call TRBJ2-1; D is unresolved. CDR3 length: 17 residues. The V gene lost 6 bases and the J gene lost 0 bases, with 18 bases spanning the gap. Per the germline V gene, CDR1 is LNHDA and CDR2 is SQIVND (reference sequence). The CDR3: CASRSETTVSSYNEQFF. The CDR3 DNA reads TGTGCCAGTAGATCTGAGACAACGGTGAGCTCCTACAATGAGCAGTTCTTC.

CDR3 sequence: CASSSGSSGETQYF. The CDR3 DNA sequence: TGCGCCAGCAGCTCGGGGTCTTCCGGGGAGACCCAGTACTTC. The chain joins TRBV5-1 to TRBJ2-5; maybe TRBD2 (5 bases). CDR3 length: 14 amino acids. CDR1 SGHRS and CDR2 YFSETQ come from the germline V gene. V was cut by 3 bases and J by 5 bases, with 14 bases left in between.